The table lists the clone carrying this TCR beta chain with a few counts. What it binds is not known. PCR amplification relied on 60 Vbeta primers (plus 13 Jbeta primers). Generated by immunoSEQ multiplex PCR, the TCRdb table keeps only in-frame clones and is missing some. This sample has 100,000 to 150,000 clones, with about 71% found just once. This CDR3 is built from 17 residues. The V segment lost 1 base and the J segment 5 bases; nucleotides outside the gene matches: 7. From germline, CDR1 is SGHVS and CDR2 FNYEAQ. The sample is drawn from a study of cytomegalovirus exposure and HLA in healthy donors. Study at large: Roughly four fifths of a few hundred genotyped donors fell in the Caucasian-associated ancestry cluster. Study results and caveats: The study recorded around 160 TCR beta chains that were cytomegalovirus-associated. With DRB1 most and HLA-C fewest, TCR association rates differed between HLA loci in a later analysis.

The receptor's source is a woman aged 55-70 years in good health and CMV-seropositive. The rearrangement links TRBV7-6 to TRBJ1-6, with 8 nucleotides matching TRBD1. Source material: PBMCs. The CDR3 sequence is CASSLEVQGGNNSPLHF. The CDR3 bases are TGTGCCAGCAGCTTAGAAGTACAGGGGGGAAATAATTCACCCCTCCACTTT.